Sequencing of this T cell receptor (beta chain) was carried out in a study of blood T cell repertoires in COVID-19. The wider study: The origin of the acute and convalescent COVID-19 samples was the United States, Italy and Spain. In each case, the material was cDNA or gDNA derived from T cells, B-cell-depleted T cells, or PBMCs.

In the authors' methods: Reference gene primer amplification gave estimated nucleated cell counts. The method was immunoSEQ multiplex PCR; TCRdb's version includes in-frame clones alone and lacks a portion of them. V and J calls and clone size are copied from that table; D and trimming were computed from the DNA. The sample has about 51,000 clones, 70% to 90% seen once; the top ten hold about 4%. The length of the CDR3 is 14 residues. V was clipped by 4 bases and J by 0 bases, with 7 bases between them. CDR1 LNHDA and CDR2 SQIVND come from the germline V gene (reference sequence). This receptor was taken from an elderly man with active COVID-19. Sequencing used peripheral blood. The chain links TRBV19 to TRBJ1-3, with a weak D call TRBD1 (5 bases). CDR3 DNA: TGTGCCAGTAGTACGGACAACTCTGGAAACACCATATATTTT. It yields the protein CASSTDNSGNTIYF.